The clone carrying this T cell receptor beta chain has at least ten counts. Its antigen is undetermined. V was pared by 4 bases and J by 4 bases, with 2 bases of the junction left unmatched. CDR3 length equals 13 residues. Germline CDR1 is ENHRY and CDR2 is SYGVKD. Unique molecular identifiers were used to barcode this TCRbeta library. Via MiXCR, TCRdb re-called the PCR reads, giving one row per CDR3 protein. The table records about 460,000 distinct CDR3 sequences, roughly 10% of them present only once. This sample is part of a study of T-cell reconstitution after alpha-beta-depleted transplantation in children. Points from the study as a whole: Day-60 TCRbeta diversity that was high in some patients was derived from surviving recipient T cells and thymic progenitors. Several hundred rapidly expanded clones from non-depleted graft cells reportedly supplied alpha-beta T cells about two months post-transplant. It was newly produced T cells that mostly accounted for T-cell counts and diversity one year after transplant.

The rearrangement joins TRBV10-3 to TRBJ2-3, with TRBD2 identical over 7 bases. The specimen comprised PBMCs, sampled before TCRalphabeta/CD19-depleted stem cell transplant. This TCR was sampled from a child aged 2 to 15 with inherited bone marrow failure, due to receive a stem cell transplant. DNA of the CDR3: TGTGCCATCAGTGGCGGGAGTTCAGATACGCAGTATTTT. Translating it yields CAISGGSSDTQYF.